This TCR beta chain is from a study of T cells expressing NK-cell markers. Study in general: Cells sorted as CD3+CD56+NKG2C+, CD3+CD56+NKG2C- and CD3+CD56-NKG2C+ T cells supplied the TCR beta repertoires. Study-level points and caveats: Of the CD8+ T cell pool in about six donors, roughly 1.0-8% was accounted for by dominant NKG2C+ clonotypes.

The CDR3 length is 13 residues. Germline CDR1 SGHKS, CDR2 YYEKEE (reference sequence). Of note for this clonotype: The antigen is undetermined.

TCRdb re-called the 5' RACE reads; one entry per CDR3 protein, DNA not given. The sample holds approximately 550,000 distinct CDR3 sequences. This clonotype originated in a man between 18 and 35 years old in good health. Sequenced material: blood T cells: a sorted CD56 or NKG2C T cell subset, CD4+ or CD8+ T cells, or bulk PBMC T cells (not recorded which). This chain links TRBV5-5 with TRBJ2-1; TCRdb designates TRBD1, a call that cannot be tested without DNA. The chain's CDR3 is CACSRTGNNEQFF.